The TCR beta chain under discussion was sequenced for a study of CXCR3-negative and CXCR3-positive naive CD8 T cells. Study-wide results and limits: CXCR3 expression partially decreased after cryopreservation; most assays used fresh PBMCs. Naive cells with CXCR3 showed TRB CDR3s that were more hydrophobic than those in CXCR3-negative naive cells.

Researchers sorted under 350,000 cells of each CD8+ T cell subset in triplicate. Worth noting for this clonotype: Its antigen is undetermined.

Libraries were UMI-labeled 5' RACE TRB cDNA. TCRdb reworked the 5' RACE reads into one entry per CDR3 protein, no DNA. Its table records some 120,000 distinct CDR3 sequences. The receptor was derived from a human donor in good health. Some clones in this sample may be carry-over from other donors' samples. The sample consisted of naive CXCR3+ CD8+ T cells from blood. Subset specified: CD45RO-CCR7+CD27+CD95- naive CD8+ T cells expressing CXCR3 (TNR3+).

The CDR3 protein is CASSPGGITNYGYTF. The gene calls are TRBV7-9 and TRBJ1-2. This CDR3 region has 15 residues. CDR1 is SEHNR and CDR2 is FQNEAQ in the germline V gene (reference sequence).